This entry is about one T cell receptor beta chain. No antigen is known for it. Germline loops: CDR1 DFQATT, CDR2 SNEGSKA (reference sequence). The ends were cut back, 6 bases at V and 4 bases at J, with 13 bases in the middle. The CDR3 is 13 amino acids. This entry comes from a study of response to subunit inactivated influenza vaccine. Study outcomes and limitations: The authors offered the suggestion that each seasonal influenza vaccination recruits few new T cells.

TCRdb ran MiXCR on the RT-PCR reads and lists one entry per CDR3 protein. The sample includes hundreds of thousands of distinct CDR3 sequences, 10% to 15% of them seen just once. This material consisted of PBMCs from blood, taken on the day of vaccination. The clonotype was recovered from a man aged 45-60 years who received an inactivated influenza vaccine. V is TRBV20-1 and J is TRBJ1-5; D unresolved. For the CDR3, the DNA is TGCAGTGCCGACGACACATTTAATCAGCCCCAGCATTTT. Its protein product is CSADDTFNQPQHF.